A single sample is the source of the 27 T cell receptor beta chains below, sequenced in a study of molecular identifiers for immune sequencing clone quantification. TCRdb re-called the PCR reads through MiXCR, storing one row per CDR3 protein. The sample includes about 640,000 distinct CDR3 sequences, about 20% of them seen just once. The sequenced material came from naive CD8+ T cells from blood, with Jurkat cell RNA spiked in. The subset was: FACS-sorted CD8+CD4-CCR7+CD45RA+ naive T cells. All receptors come from a human donor in good health. Some libraries in this study had Jurkat cell RNA spiked in.

This sequence joins TRBV7-3 and TRBJ2-3, with a weak D call TRBD2 (5 bases). V dropped 4 bases and J dropped 2 bases, with 16 bases sitting between them. Germline V lookup: CDR1 SGHTA, CDR2 FQGTGA. This CDR3 spans 16 amino acids. The CDR3 spells CASSSFDTGFTDTQYF. The CDR3 region has the DNA TGTGCCAGCAGCTCCTTCGACACGGGATTCACAGATACGCAGTATTTT.

This clonotype was observed once. The CDR3 end shows no conserved phenylalanine or tryptophan, and so a read error is likely. The chain joins TRBV24-1 to TRBJ2-7; no firm D call. Trimming pared 9 bases from V and 5 bases from J, leaving 4 bases between. Looked up from germline, CDR1 is KGHDR and CDR2 is SFDVKD. This CDR3 contains 9 residues. The CDR3 DNA follows: TGTGCCACCCGGAACGAGCAGTACCTC. Translating it yields CATRNEQYL.

At least ten counts were recorded for this clonotype. The chain joins TRBV6-5 to TRBJ2-2, with TRBD1 identical over 7 bases. V shed 6 bases and J 1 base; nucleotides not matched to a gene: 8. The germline gives CDR1 MNHEY, CDR2 SVGAGI. The CDR3 is made up of 16 amino acids. Here the CDR3 reads CASSLGTAKNTGELFF. CDR3 sequence (DNA): TGTGCCAGCAGCCTAGGGACAGCTAAGAACACCGGGGAGCTGTTTTTT.

V is TRBV7-2 and J is TRBJ2-5; 11 bases map to TRBD2. The CDR3 spans 15 residues. V was pared by 3 bases and J by 3 bases, with 3 bases of the junction left unmatched. Germline lookup yields CDR1 SGHTA and CDR2 FQGNSA. The CDR3 DNA reads as TGTGCCAGCAGCTTGGGTAGCGGGGGGGAAGAGACCCAGTACTTC. The encoded protein is CASSLGSGGEETQYF.

The chain has TRBV19 and TRBJ2-1; the D gene is possibly TRBD2 (6 bases). This CDR3 has 17 amino acids. Germline CDR1 and CDR2: LNHDA and SQIVND (reference sequence). V was pared by 1 base and J by 2 bases, with 15 bases between. The CDR3 DNA reads as TGTGCCAGTAGTATAGGCCCCCTGGCGGGACCCTACAATGAGCAGTTCTTC. Protein product: CASSIGPLAGPYNEQFF.

This chain connects TRBV9 to TRBJ2-5; tentative D call: TRBD2 (6 bases). Deletions cut 3 bases from V and 5 bases from J, with 20 bases between. The CDR3 length is 16 residues. Germline CDR1 and CDR2: SGDLS and YYNGEE. CDR3 residues: CASSDPGRELVETQYF. In nucleotides, the CDR3 is TGTGCCAGCAGCGACCCTGGGCGGGAACTAGTGGAGACCCAGTACTTC.

This clonotype was detected many times. The chain uses TRBV27 and TRBJ2-7; D is unclear. V lost 0 bases and J lost 3, with 12 bases in between. Per germline, CDR1 MNHEY and CDR2 SMNVEV (reference sequence). The CDR3 covers 15 residues. The CDR3 nucleotides are TGTGCCAGCAGTTTATCCACCCCGGAATACTACGAGCAGTACTTC. This encodes CASSLSTPEYYEQYF.

This clonotype has more than one count but fewer than ten. The gene calls are TRBV9 and TRBJ1-1; TRBD1 matches 9 bases. The CDR3 is 15 residues long. Germline assignment: CDR1 SGDLS and CDR2 YYNGEE. The V segment lost 4 bases and the J segment 5 bases; nucleotides outside the gene matches: 9. CDR3 sequence reads: CASSTRGTGWTEAFF. The CDR3 DNA reads as TGTGCCAGCAGCACCAGAGGGACAGGGTGGACTGAAGCTTTCTTT.

This clonotype appeared many times. CDR3 sequence (DNA): TGCGCCAGCAGCCAAGATCGTCAGGCCGCCTACGAGCAGTACTTC. This sequence encodes CASSQDRQAAYEQYF. V is TRBV4-3 and J is TRBJ2-7; D not certain. CDR1 and CDR2 (germline): LGHNA, YSLEER. The CDR3 extends over 15 amino acids. Trimming removed 0 bases from V and 2 bases from J, with 11 bases in between.

This clonotype was counted only a few times. The V call is TRBV27, the J call TRBJ1-1; D is unclear. Germline lookup yields CDR1 MNHEY and CDR2 SMNVEV (reference sequence). This CDR3 has 16 amino acids. V dropped 5 bases and J dropped 0 bases, with 16 bases sitting between them. The chain's CDR3 is CASSEGPISMNTEAFF. The CDR3 region has the DNA TGTGCCAGCAGTGAGGGTCCCATCAGTATGAACACTGAAGCTTTCTTT.

The J gene is TRBJ2-7, the V gene TRBV29-1; 8 bases agree with TRBD1. Trimming at V came to 7 bases and at J to 5 bases, leaving 10 bases not matched to a gene. The germline V gene encodes CDR1 SQVTM and CDR2 ANQGSEA. CDR3 length: 13 residues. The CDR3 region has the DNA TGCAGCGGGACAGGGATTCGGGGAGACGAGCAGTACTTC. This sequence encodes CSGTGIRGDEQYF.

This clonotype was observed a handful of times. CDR3 residues: CASSVVDTEAFF. Here the CDR3 DNA reads TGTGCCAGCAGCGTAGTTGACACTGAAGCTTTCTTT. This chain connects TRBV5-6 to TRBJ1-1; the D is unclear. The CDR3 consists of 12 residues. The V end lost 4 bases, the J end lost 3 bases, and 7 bases lay between the germline ends. Looked up from germline, CDR1 is SGHDT and CDR2 is YYEEEE.

Ten or more counts support this clonotype. The chain carries TRBV30 and TRBJ1-1; the D is unclear. This CDR3 has 13 residues. CDR1 is GTSNPN, CDR2 SVGIG, per germline (reference sequence). Trimming cost V 0 bases and J 6 bases, with 11 bases left between them. The CDR3 nucleotides are TGTGCCTGGAGTGTGGTGAGGGCCTCTGAAGCTTTCTTT. This encodes CAWSVVRASEAFF.

This clonotype was recorded once. This clone may be a read error of a much larger clone one base away. J is TRBJ1-1 and V is TRBV7-9, with D unclear. The CDR3 is 15 residues long. The germline V gene encodes CDR1 SEHNR and CDR2 FQNEAQ (reference sequence). CDR3 nucleotide sequence: TGTGCCAGCAGCTTATTAACGGGGTTAAACACTGAAGTTTTCTTT. Translated, it gives CASSLLTGLNTEVFF. The whole variable domain, remainder taken from reference TRBV7-9 and TRBJ1-1, is DTGVSQNPRHKITKRGQNVTFRCDPISEHNRLYWYRQTLGQGPEFLTYFQNEAQLEKSRLLSDRFSAERPKGSFSTLEIQRTEQGDSAMYLCASSLLTGLNTEVFFGQGTRLTVV.

This clonotype was seen many times. The chain uses TRBV7-9 and TRBJ2-7; D is possibly TRBD1 (6 bases). CDR1 and CDR2 from the germline V gene are SEHNR and FQNEAQ (reference sequence). The CDR3 is made up of 14 amino acids. Trimming removed 5 bases from V and 1 base from J, with 12 bases in between. The chain's CDR3 is CASSPDRESYEQYF. CDR3 in DNA: TGTGCCAGCAGCCCGGACAGAGAATCCTACGAGCAGTACTTC.

This rearrangement joins TRBV5-8 to TRBJ2-1; D possibly corresponds to TRBD2 (5 bases). Trimming took 4 bases from V and 12 from J, leaving 17 bases between them. Germline V gene data show CDR1 as SGHTS and CDR2 as YDEGEE. The CDR3 is 13 amino acids. The CDR3 here is CASSPWGTRGQFF. In DNA form, the CDR3 reads TGTGCCAGCAGCCCGTGGGGAACCCGGGGGCAGTTCTTC.

The genes are TRBV20-1 and TRBJ2-7; TRBD1 is a possible D gene (6 bases). The V end lost 1 base, the J end lost 0 bases, and 10 bases lay between the germline ends. Germline assignment: CDR1 DFQATT and CDR2 SNEGSKA (reference sequence). This CDR3 comprises 14 residues. The CDR3 DNA reads as TGCAGTGCTAGAGCAGGGGTTAGCTCCTACGAGCAGTACTTC. Its translation: CSARAGVSSYEQYF.

Worth noting for this clonotype: Given a much more abundant clone one base away, this may be a read error. The chain uses TRBV13 and TRBJ2-2; 9 bases line up with TRBD2. V was pared by 5 bases and J by 6 bases, with 10 bases of the junction left unmatched. This CDR3 is built from 16 residues. Germline loops: CDR1 PRHDT, CDR2 FYEKMQ (reference sequence). DNA for the CDR3: TGTGCCAGCAGCCCCTCTAGCGGGGCTGACGCCGGGGAGCTGTTTTTT. Amino acids: CASSPSSGADAGELFF.

This clonotype has a count of ten or more. The V call is TRBV4-1, the J call TRBJ2-1; no clear D. In germline, CDR1 is MGHRA, CDR2 YSYEKL. V was trimmed by 2 bases and J by 6 bases, leaving 5 bases between them. This CDR3 contains 12 residues. Here the CDR3 DNA reads TGCGCCAGCAGCCAATACCCCAATGAGCAGTTCTTC. Translating it yields CASSQYPNEQFF.

This clonotype has a count of ten or more. The chain is built from TRBV20-1 and TRBJ2-7, with no clear D. V lost 0 bases and J lost 1, with 10 bases in between. CDR1 is DFQATT and CDR2 is SNEGSKA in the germline V gene (reference sequence). The CDR3 runs 14 residues. Here the CDR3 DNA reads TGCAGTGCTAGAGATCAAATCACTTCCTACGAGCAGTACTTC. It codes for CSARDQITSYEQYF.

This clonotype appeared a few times. At one end the junction does not follow the germline gene, possibly because of a read error. The genes are TRBV7-8 and TRBJ1-5, with D tentatively TRBD1 (6 bases). From germline, CDR1 is SGHVS and CDR2 FQNEAQ. The CDR3 contains 15 residues. The CDR3 DNA is TGTGCCGGCAGCTTAGCGAGGGACACAAATCAGCCCCAGCATTTT. This gives the protein CAGSLARDTNQPQHF.

This clonotype came up many times. The CDR3 nucleotides read TGCGCCAGCAGCCAAGGGGTCCTAGCGGGCGAGCAGTACTTC. It translates to CASSQGVLAGEQYF. The chain couples TRBV4-3 to TRBJ2-7, with 8 positions matching TRBD2. Germline V gives CDR1 LGHNA, CDR2 YSLEER. The V gene end was trimmed by 1 base and the J gene end by 6 bases; junction bases not matched to a gene: 5. The CDR3 loop spans 14 amino acids.

This clonotype was counted at least ten times. The chain recombines TRBV6-5 with TRBJ2-7, with a tentative D call TRBD2 (6 bases). Between the trimmed V and J ends, which lost 4 bases and 6 bases, there was a span of 19 bases. This CDR3 comprises 15 residues. In germline, CDR1 is MNHEY, CDR2 SVGAGI. The CDR3 bases are TGTGCCAGCAGTTTCCCTGGGGGGATTGGAGGCGAGCAGTACTTC. This translates into CASSFPGGIGGEQYF.

This clonotype was observed many times. This chain links TRBV11-2 with TRBJ2-3; unclear D gene. CDR1 SGHAT and CDR2 FQNNGV come from the germline V gene. Trimming pared 1 base from V and 6 bases from J, leaving 8 bases between. The length of the CDR3 is 13 residues. CDR3 DNA sequence: TGTGCCAGCAGCTTAGGGTCTCTCGATACGCAGTATTTT. Amino acids: CASSLGSLDTQYF.

V gene TRBV28 combines with J gene TRBJ2-7; 7 bases are shared with TRBD2. Germline CDR1 MDHEN, CDR2 SYDVKM. The CDR3 covers 13 residues. With V trimmed by 6 bases and J by 1 base, 3 bases remained unmatched. CDR3 residues: CASRGGRSYEQYF. Here the CDR3 DNA reads TGTGCCAGCAGGGGAGGGCGATCCTACGAGCAGTACTTC.

The V call is TRBV27, the J call TRBJ2-6; a possible D gene is TRBD2 (6 bases). Germline loops: CDR1 MNHEY, CDR2 SMNVEV (reference sequence). The CDR3 has 17 amino acids. V dropped 3 bases and J dropped 0 bases, with 12 bases sitting between them. In DNA, the CDR3 is TGTGCCAGCAGTTTTACGGTAGCGGCCTCTGGGGCCAACGTCCTGACTTTC. This sequence encodes CASSFTVAASGANVLTF. Supplemented by reference TRBV27 and TRBJ2-6, the full variable domain reads EAQVTQNPRYLITVTGKKLTVTCSQNMNHEYMSWYRQDPGLGLRQIYYSMNVEVTDKGDVPEGYKVSRKEKRNFPLILESPSPNQTSLYFCASSFTVAASGANVLTFGAGSRLTVL.

This clonotype was counted many times. The chain recombines TRBV6-5 with TRBJ2-7; D is undetermined. The ends were cut back, 5 bases at V and 5 bases at J, with 10 bases in the middle. Germline CDR1 MNHEY, CDR2 SVGAGI. The length of the CDR3 is 12 residues. CDR3 protein: CASSPGVDEQYF. Here the CDR3 DNA reads TGTGCCAGCAGTCCCGGAGTGGACGAGCAGTACTTC.